A selection of T cell receptor beta chains follows, all from one sample in a study of T cells in tumors after PD-1 blockade. Generated by immunoSEQ multiplex PCR, the TCRdb table keeps only in-frame clones and is missing some. Of roughly 47,000 clones detected, 60% to 80% appear once; the ten largest clones hold around 17%. The input for sequencing was PBMCs, taken before anti-PD-1 treatment. The source of these receptors is a human donor with basal cell carcinoma. The CDR3 runs from the conserved cysteine through the conserved F or W. A D gene is named only where the DNA matches it firmly. Clone size is given for some rows only: seen once, a few or many times, or a class if the clone is expanded.

j_gene | abundance | d_gene | v_gene | CDR3aa | CDR3nt
TRBJ1-4 | few | . | TRBV6-1 | CASSEWGGREKLFF | TGTGCCAGCAGTGAATGGGGGGGGAGGGAAAAACTGTTTTTT
TRBJ2-3 | . | . | TRBV5-1 | CASSLARGASTDTQYF | TGCGCCAGCAGCTTGGCCCGGGGAGCTAGCACAGATACGCAGTATTTT
TRBJ1-2 | . | . | TRBV19 | CASSQRQLRANYGYTF | TGTGCCAGTAGCCAAAGGCAACTTCGGGCTAACTATGGCTACACCTTC
TRBJ1-5 | . | . | TRBV15 | CATSRDKGSNQPQHF | TGTGCCACCAGCAGAGATAAGGGAAGCAATCAGCCCCAGCATTTT
TRBJ2-6 | . | . | TRBV28 | CASVGAFSGANVLTF | TGTGCCAGCGTTGGGGCCTTCTCTGGGGCCAACGTCCTGACTTTC
TRBJ2-2 | . | TRBD2 | TRBV2 | CASSERGISGAGGELFF | TGTGCCAGCAGTGAACGAGGAATTAGCGGGGCCGGCGGGGAGCTGTTTTTT
TRBJ1-1 | . | . | TRBV5-5 | CASSRGTLDTEAFF | TGTGCCAGCAGCCGAGGGACCCTGGACACTGAAGCTTTCTTT
TRBJ2-1 | . | . | TRBV28 | CASSSRTVLMQFF | TGTGCCAGCAGTTCCCGGACCGTCCTCATGCAGTTCTTC
TRBJ2-3 | . | . | TRBV24-1 | CATSGLPWGPDTQYF | TGTGCCACCAGTGGTCTCCCGTGGGGTCCAGATACGCAGTATTTT
TRBJ2-2 | . | . | TRBV5-1 | CASSFPVLGDTRGGELFF | TGCGCCAGCAGCTTCCCCGTGTTAGGGGACACACGGGGCGGGGAGCTGTTTTTT
TRBJ2-2 | few | . | TRBV9 | CASSIRDAGELFF | TGTGCCAGCAGCATCAGGGATGCCGGGGAGCTGTTTTTT
TRBJ2-7 | . | TRBD1 | TRBV10-1 | CASSEGTGGSSYEQYF | TGCGCCAGCAGTGAAGGGACAGGGGGCTCCTCCTACGAGCAGTACTTC
TRBJ2-7 | . | TRBD2 | TRBV10-1 | CASSESGRDGDYEQYF | TGCGCCAGCAGTGAGTCGGGGAGGGACGGGGACTACGAGCAGTACTTC
TRBJ2-4 | . | TRBD1 | TRBV5-6 | CASTRQGDSPKNIQYF | TGTGCCAGCACCAGACAGGGAGACAGTCCCAAAAACATTCAGTACTTC
TRBJ1-6 | few | TRBD1 | TRBV28 | CASSSTGLGSPLHF | TGTGCCAGCAGTTCGACAGGGTTGGGTTCACCCCTCCACTTT
TRBJ2-1 | . | . | TRBV6-4 | CASSVGGSNNEQFF | TGTGCCAGCAGTGTAGGTGGGTCGAACAATGAGCAGTTCTTC
TRBJ2-1 | . | . | TRBV7-8 | CASSLGLADEQFF | TGTGCCAGCAGCTTAGGGCTAGCCGATGAGCAGTTCTTC
TRBJ1-6 | once | . | TRBV6-5 | CASNLQGWNSPLHF | TGTGCCAGCAATTTACAGGGTTGGAATTCACCCCTCCACTTT
TRBJ1-1 | once | . | TRBV21-1 | CASSKDRLPQGTEAFF | TGTGCCAGCAGCAAGGACAGGCTCCCTCAGGGGACTGAAGCTTTCTTT
TRBJ2-3 | . | TRBD2 | TRBV4-2 | CASSHSQAGEGADTQYF | TGTGCCAGCAGCCACAGCCAAGCGGGAGAAGGGGCAGATACGCAGTATTTT
TRBJ1-1 | medium-sized | . | TRBV28 | CASNLASRAQAFF | TGTGCCAGCAACCTCGCCAGCCGGGCGCAAGCTTTCTTT
TRBJ1-5 | . | . | TRBV21-1 | CASSKGETGTPYSNQPQHF | TGTGCCAGCAGCAAAGGGGAGACAGGGACCCCATATAGCAATCAGCCCCAGCATTTT
TRBJ1-5 | . | . | TRBV19 | CASSTRDIGNQPQHF | TGTGCCAGTAGTACCCGGGACATAGGCAATCAGCCCCAGCATTTT
TRBJ1-2 | hyperexpanded | . | TRBV28 | CASSPSPQATYGYTF | TGTGCCAGCAGTCCATCACCGCAGGCCACCTATGGCTACACCTTC
TRBJ1-1 | . | . | TRBV7-9 | CASSLWGTEAFF | TGTGCCAGCAGCTTGTGGGGGACTGAAGCTTTCTTT
TRBJ1-2 | . | . | TRBV14 | CASSQAPPVGGYTF | TGTGCCAGCAGCCAAGCCCCTCCGGTGGGTGGCTACACCTTC
TRBJ2-3 | . | . | TRBV5-1 | CASSPDSPTDTQYF | TGCGCCAGCAGTCCCGACTCACCCACAGATACGCAGTATTTT
TRBJ1-1 | once | . | TRBV2 | CASSENGGNTEAFF | TGTGCCAGCAGTGAAAACGGAGGGAACACTGAAGCTTTCTTT
TRBJ1-5 | once | . | TRBV10-3 | CAISPGDGNQPQHF | TGTGCCATCTCGCCCGGTGACGGCAATCAGCCCCAGCATTTT
TRBJ1-6 | few | . | TRBV27 | CASSLSYNSPLHF | TGTGCCAGCAGTTTATCGTATAATTCACCCCTCCACTTT
TRBJ2-3 | . | TRBD2 | TRBV3-1/TRBV3-2 | CASSLSGIDTQYF | TGTGCCAGCAGCCTTAGCGGGATAGATACGCAGTATTTT
TRBJ2-2 | . | TRBD2 | TRBV5-6 | CASSFGTSAGELFF | TGTGCCAGCAGCTTTGGGACTAGCGCCGGGGAGCTGTTTTTT
TRBJ1-3 | . | . | TRBV5-1 | CASSPNPQGTGNTIYF | TGCGCCAGCAGCCCCAACCCCCAAGGGACTGGAAACACCATATATTTT
TRBJ2-1 | . | TRBD2 | TRBV28 | CASSSNPGLAFF | TGTGCCAGCAGTTCGAATCCAGGACTAGCGTTCTTC
TRBJ2-7 | . | TRBD2 | TRBV9 | CASSVLAGARVDEQYF | TGTGCCAGCAGCGTACTAGCGGGCGCTCGTGTGGACGAGCAGTACTTC
TRBJ2-1 | . | TRBD2 | TRBV4-1 | CASSRGLAGVVGEQFF | TGCGCCAGCAGCCGAGGACTAGCGGGAGTGGTGGGTGAGCAGTTCTTC
TRBJ2-1 | . | . | TRBV6-5 | CASSRLASNEQFF | TGTGCCAGCAGTAGGCTAGCCTCCAATGAGCAGTTCTTC
TRBJ1-2 | . | . | TRBV20-1 | CSASSPPRRDGKDYGYTF | TGCAGTGCTAGTTCCCCTCCTCGCCGGGACGGCAAGGACTATGGCTACACCTTC
TRBJ2-1 | once | TRBD2 | TRBV5-6 | CASSYRTSRVGNEQFF | TGTGCCAGCAGCTATCGGACTAGCAGGGTGGGCAATGAGCAGTTCTTC
TRBJ1-5 | . | . | TRBV7-8 | CASSLGVGQNQPQHF | TGTGCCAGCAGCTTAGGCGTAGGGCAGAATCAGCCCCAGCATTTT
TRBJ2-1 | . | . | TRBV7-9 | CASSNKLRVGNEQFF | TGTGCCAGCAGCAATAAACTCAGGGTAGGCAATGAGCAGTTCTTC
TRBJ2-2 | once | TRBD2 | TRBV10-3 | CAIGGTSGGAGELFF | TGTGCCATCGGAGGGACTAGCGGGGGGGCCGGGGAGCTGTTTTTT
TRBJ1-2 | . | . | TRBV28 | CASSTQTFYGYTF | TGTGCCAGCAGTACACAGACCTTCTATGGCTACACCTTC
TRBJ2-5 | . | . | TRBV5-1 | CASRLGTHSQETQYF | TGCGCCAGCAGACTGGGGACTCACAGTCAAGAGACCCAGTACTTC